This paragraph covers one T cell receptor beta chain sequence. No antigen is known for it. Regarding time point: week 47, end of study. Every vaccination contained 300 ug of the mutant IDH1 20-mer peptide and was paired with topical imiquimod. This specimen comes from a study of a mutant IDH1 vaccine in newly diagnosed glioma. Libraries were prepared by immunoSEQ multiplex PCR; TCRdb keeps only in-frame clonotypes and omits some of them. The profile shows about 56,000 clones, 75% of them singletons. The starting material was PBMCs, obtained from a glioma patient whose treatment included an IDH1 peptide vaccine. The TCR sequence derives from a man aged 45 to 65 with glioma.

The CDR3 here is CASSLEGQASEQYF. In DNA, the CDR3 is TGCGCCAGCAGCTTGGAAGGGCAGGCTAGCGAGCAGTACTTC. The chain uses TRBV5-1 and TRBJ2-7; no definite D call. This CDR3 comprises 14 residues. Germline CDR1 and CDR2: SGHRS and YFSETQ. Trimming removed 0 bases at V and 6 bases at J, with 13 bases between.